This record covers a single TCR beta chain. The antigen is undetermined. Making the TCR beta cDNA relied on 5'RACE template switching with UMIs. TCRdb reprocessed the 5' RACE reads and stores each CDR3 protein as one record, lacking DNA. The sample table sets out about 450,000 distinct CDR3 sequences. These data are taken from a study of T cells expressing NK-cell markers. The study, taken as a whole, reports: HCMV specificity of expanded NKG2C+ T cell clones remained unclear. In about six donors, dominant NKG2C+ clonotypes were roughly 1.0-8% of CD8+ T cells.

This CDR3 region has 14 residues. Germline V gene sequence: CDR1 MDHEN, CDR2 SYDVKM. The clonotype originates from a woman between 18 and 70 years old in good health. The chain recombines TRBV28 with TRBJ2-7. Sequenced material: blood T cells: a sorted CD56 or NKG2C T cell subset, CD4+ or CD8+ T cells, or bulk PBMC T cells (not recorded which). CDR3 in amino acids: CASSLSDFLNEQYF.